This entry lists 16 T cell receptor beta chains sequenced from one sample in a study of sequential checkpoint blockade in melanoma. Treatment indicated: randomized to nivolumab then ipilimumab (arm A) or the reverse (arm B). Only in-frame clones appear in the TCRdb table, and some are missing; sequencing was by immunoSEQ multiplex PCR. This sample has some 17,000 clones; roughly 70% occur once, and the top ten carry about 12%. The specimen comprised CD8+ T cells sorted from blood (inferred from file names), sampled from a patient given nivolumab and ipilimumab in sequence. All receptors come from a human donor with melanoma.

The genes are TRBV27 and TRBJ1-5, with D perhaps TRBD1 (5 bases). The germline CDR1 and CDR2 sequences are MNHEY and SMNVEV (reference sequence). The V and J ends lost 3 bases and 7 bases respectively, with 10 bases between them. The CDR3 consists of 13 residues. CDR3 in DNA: TGTGCCAGCAGTTTCGGGGGTTGGCAGCCCCAGCATTTT. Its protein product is CASSFGGWQPQHF.

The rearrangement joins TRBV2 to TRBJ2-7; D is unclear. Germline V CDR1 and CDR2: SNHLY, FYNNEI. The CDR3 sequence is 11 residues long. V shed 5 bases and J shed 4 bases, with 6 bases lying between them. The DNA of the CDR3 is TGTGCCAGCAGTATCACTTACGAGCAGTACTTC. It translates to CASSITYEQYF. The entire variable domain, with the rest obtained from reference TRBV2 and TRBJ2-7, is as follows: EPEVTQTPSHQVTQMGQEVILRCVPISNHLYFYWYRQILGQKVEFLVSFYNNEISEKSEIFDDQFSVERPDGSNFTLKIRSTKLEDSAMYFCASSITYEQYFGPGTRLTVT.

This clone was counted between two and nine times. This CDR3 is CASSLRDRGSSPLHF. DNA for the CDR3: TGTGCCAGCAGCTTACGGGACAGGGGTTCTTCACCCCTCCACTTT. The V and J genes are TRBV13 and TRBJ1-6; 10 bases align to TRBD1. J was trimmed by 9 bases and V by 2 bases; bases with no gene match: 4. The CDR3 runs 15 residues. Germline V gives CDR1 PRHDT, CDR2 FYEKMQ (reference sequence).

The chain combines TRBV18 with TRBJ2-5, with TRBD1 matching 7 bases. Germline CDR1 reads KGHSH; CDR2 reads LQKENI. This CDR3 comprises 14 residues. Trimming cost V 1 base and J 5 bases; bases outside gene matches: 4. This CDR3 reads CASSPQGARETQYF. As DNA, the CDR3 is TGTGCCAGCTCACCACAGGGGGCTCGGGAGACCCAGTACTTC.

CDR3 in DNA: TGTGCCAGCAGCCCTAATGGGCGGTACAGGGGAGGAAACACCATATATTTT. Encoded protein: CASSPNGRYRGGNTIYF. The chain couples TRBV21-1 to TRBJ1-3; the tabulated D call, TRBD1, remains unverified against the DNA. TRBV21-1 corresponds to a pseudogene. The CDR3 runs to 17 residues.

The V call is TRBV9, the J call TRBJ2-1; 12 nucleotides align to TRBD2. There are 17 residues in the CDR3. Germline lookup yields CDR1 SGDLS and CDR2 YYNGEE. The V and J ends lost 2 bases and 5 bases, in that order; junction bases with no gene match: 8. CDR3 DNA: TGTGCCAGCAGCGTTCCTGCTAGCGGGGGGGCCAACAATGAGCAGTTCTTC. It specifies CASSVPASGGANNEQFF.

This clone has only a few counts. CDR3 residues: CASSPWSGENIQYF. Here the CDR3 DNA reads TGCGCCAGCAGCCCATGGTCGGGGGAAAACATTCAGTACTTC. This chain joins TRBV4-3 and TRBJ2-4; maybe TRBD2 (6 bases). The CDR3 consists of 14 residues. V lost 4 bases, J lost 5 bases, and 12 bases lay in between. CDR1 is LGHNA and CDR2 is YSLEER in the germline V gene.

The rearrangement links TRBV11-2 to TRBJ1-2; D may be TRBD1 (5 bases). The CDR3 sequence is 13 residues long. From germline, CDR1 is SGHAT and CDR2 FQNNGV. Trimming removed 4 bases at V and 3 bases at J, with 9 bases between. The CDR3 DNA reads TGTGCCAGCAGCTGGGGAGGGGACTATGGCTACACCTTC. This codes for CASSWGGDYGYTF.

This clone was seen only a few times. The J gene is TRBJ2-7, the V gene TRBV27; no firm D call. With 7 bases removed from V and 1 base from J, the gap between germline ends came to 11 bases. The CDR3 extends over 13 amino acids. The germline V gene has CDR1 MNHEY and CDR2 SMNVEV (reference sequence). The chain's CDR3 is CASTAGFSYEQYF. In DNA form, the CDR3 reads TGTGCCAGCACAGCAGGTTTTTCCTACGAGCAGTACTTC.

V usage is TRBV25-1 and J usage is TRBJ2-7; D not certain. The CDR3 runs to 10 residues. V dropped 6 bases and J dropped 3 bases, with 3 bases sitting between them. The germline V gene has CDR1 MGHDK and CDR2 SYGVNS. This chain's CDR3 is CASSLYEQYF. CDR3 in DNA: TGTGCCAGCAGCCTCTACGAGCAGTACTTC.

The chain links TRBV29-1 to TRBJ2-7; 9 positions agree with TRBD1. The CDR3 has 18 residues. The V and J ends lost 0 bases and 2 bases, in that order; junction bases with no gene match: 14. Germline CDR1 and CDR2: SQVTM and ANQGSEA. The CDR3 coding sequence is TGCAGCGTTGAAGATCGAGGCGGTATGGGGACAGGGACCTACGAGCAGTACTTC. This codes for CSVEDRGGMGTGTYEQYF.

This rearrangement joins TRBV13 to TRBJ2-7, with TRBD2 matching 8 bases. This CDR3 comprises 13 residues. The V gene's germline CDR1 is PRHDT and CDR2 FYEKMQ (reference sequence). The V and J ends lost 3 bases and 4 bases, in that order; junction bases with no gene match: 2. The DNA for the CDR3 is TGTGCCAGCAGCTTTAGCGGGAAATACGAGCAGTACTTC. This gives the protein CASSFSGKYEQYF.

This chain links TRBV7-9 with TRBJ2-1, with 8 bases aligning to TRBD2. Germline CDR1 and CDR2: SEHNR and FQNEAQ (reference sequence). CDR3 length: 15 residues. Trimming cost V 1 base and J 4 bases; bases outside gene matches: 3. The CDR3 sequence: CASSLGVAGYNEQFF. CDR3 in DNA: TGTGCCAGCAGCTTAGGGGTAGCGGGGTACAATGAGCAGTTCTTC.

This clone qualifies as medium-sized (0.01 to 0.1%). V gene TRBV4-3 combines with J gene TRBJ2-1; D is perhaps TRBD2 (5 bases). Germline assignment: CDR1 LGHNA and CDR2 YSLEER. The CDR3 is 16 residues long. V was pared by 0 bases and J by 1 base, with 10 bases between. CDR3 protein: CASSQEAPGSYNEQFF. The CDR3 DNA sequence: TGCGCCAGCAGCCAAGAAGCTCCGGGGTCCTACAATGAGCAGTTCTTC.

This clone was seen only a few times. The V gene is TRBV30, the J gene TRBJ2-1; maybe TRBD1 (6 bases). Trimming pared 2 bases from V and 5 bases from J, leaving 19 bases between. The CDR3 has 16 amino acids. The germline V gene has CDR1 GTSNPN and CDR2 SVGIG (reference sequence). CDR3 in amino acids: CAWSRQGFSLDNEQFF. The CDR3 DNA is TGTGCCTGGAGTAGGCAGGGGTTCTCGCTTGACAATGAGCAGTTCTTC.

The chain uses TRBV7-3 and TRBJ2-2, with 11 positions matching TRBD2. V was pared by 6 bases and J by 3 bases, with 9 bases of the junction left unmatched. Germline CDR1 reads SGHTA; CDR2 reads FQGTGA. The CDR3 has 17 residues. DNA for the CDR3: TGTGCCAGCAGGCCGGGACTAGCGGTCGATGACACCGGGGAGCTGTTTTTT. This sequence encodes CASRPGLAVDDTGELFF.